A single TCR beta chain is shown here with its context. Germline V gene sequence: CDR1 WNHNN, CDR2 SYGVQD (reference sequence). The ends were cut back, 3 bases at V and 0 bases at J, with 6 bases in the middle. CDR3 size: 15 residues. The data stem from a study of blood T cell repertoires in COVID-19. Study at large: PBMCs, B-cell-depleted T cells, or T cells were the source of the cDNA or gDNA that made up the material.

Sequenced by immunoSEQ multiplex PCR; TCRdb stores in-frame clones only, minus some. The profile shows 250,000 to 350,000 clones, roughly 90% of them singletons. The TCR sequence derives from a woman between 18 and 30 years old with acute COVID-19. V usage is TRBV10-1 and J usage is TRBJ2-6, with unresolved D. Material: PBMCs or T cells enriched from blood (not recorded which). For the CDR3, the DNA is TGCGCCAGCAGTGATTCTTCCTCTGGGGCCAACGTCCTGACTTTC. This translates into CASSDSSSGANVLTF.